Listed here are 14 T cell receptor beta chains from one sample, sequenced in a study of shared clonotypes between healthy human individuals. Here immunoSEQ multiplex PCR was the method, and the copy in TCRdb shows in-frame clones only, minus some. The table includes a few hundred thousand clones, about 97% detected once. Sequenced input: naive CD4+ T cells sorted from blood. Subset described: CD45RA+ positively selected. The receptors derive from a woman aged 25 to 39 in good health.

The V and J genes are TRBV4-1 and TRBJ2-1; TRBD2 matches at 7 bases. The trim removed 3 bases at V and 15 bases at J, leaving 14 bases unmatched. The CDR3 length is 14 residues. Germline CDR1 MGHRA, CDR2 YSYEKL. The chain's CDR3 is CASSHLLAHELGFF. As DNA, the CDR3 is TGCGCCAGCAGCCATTTACTAGCGCATGAATTAGGGTTCTTC.

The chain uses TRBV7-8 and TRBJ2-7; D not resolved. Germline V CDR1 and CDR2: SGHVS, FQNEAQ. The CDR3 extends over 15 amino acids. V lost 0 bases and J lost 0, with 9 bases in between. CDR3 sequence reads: CASSLAPASSYEQYF. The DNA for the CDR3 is TGTGCCAGCAGCTTAGCGCCGGCCAGCTCCTACGAGCAGTACTTC.

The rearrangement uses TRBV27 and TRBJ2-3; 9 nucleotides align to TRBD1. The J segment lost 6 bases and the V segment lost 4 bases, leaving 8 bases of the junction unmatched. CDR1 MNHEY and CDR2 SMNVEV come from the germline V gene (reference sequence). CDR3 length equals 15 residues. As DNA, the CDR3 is TGTGCCAGCAGTTCGGGGACAGGGTGGGGGGATACGCAGTATTTT. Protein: CASSSGTGWGDTQYF.

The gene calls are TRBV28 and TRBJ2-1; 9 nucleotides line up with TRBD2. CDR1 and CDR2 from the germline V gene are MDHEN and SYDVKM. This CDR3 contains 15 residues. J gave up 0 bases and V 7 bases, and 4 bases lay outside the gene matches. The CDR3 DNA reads TGTGCCAGCACCCGAGCGGGAGGCTCCTACAATGAGCAGTTCTTC. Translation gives CASTRAGGSYNEQFF.

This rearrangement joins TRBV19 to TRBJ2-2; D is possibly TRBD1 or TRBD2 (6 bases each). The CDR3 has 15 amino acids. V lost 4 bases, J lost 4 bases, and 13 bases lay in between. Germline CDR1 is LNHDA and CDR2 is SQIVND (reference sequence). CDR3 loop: CASSRGAEGTGELFF. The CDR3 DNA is TGTGCCAGTAGTAGGGGGGCAGAGGGCACCGGGGAGCTGTTTTTT.

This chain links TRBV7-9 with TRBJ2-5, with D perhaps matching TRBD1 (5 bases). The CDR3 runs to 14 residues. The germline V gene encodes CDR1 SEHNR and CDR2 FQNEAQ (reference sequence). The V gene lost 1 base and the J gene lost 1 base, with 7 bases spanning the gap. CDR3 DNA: TGTGCCAGCAGCTTAGAGGGGTCCCAAGAGACCCAGTACTTC. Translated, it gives CASSLEGSQETQYF.

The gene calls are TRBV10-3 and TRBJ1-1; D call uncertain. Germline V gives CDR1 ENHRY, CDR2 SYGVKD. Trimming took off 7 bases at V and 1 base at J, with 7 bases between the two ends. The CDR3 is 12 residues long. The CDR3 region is CAIKTQNTEAFF. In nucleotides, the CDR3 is TGTGCCATCAAAACACAGAACACTGAAGCTTTCTTT.

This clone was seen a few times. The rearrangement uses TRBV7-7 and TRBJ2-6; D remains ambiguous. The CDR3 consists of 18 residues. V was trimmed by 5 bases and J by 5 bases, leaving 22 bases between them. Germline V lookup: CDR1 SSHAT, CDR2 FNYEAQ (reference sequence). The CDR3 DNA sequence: TGTGCCAGCAGCCACACTCCAGTGCCACAAAGTCGGGCCAACGTCCTGACTTTC. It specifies CASSHTPVPQSRANVLTF.

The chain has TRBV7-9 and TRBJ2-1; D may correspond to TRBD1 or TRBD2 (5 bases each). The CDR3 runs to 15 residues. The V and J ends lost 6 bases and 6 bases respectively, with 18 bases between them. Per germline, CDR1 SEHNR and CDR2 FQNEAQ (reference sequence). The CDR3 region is CASRQGIGTRNEQFF. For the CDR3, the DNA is TGTGCCAGCAGGCAGGGTATCGGGACCCGCAATGAGCAGTTCTTC.

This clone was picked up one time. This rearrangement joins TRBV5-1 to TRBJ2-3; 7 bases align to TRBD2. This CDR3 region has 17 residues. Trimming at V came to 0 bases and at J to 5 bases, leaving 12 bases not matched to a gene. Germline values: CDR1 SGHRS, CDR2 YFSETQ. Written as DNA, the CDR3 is TGCGCCAGCAGCTTGGTATTAGCGGGCCCGGGCGAAGATACGCAGTATTTT. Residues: CASSLVLAGPGEDTQYF.

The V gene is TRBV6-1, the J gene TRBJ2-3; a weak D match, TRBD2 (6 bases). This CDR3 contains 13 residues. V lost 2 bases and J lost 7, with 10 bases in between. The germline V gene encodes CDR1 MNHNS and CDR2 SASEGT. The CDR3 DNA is TGTGCCAGCAGTGAAACTAGCTTTTATACGCAGTATTTT. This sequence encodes CASSETSFYTQYF.

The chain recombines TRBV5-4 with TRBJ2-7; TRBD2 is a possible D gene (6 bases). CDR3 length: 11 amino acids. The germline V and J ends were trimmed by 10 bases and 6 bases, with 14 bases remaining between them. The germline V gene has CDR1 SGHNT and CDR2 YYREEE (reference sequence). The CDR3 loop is CAGGSLGEQYF. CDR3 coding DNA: TGTGCCGGGGGGAGTTTGGGCGAGCAGTACTTC.

CDR3: CASTPGDAGGPNEQFF. CDR3 DNA: TGCGCCAGCACCCCTGGGGACGCGGGAGGGCCCAATGAGCAGTTCTTC. J is TRBJ2-1 and V is TRBV10-2; 9 nucleotides line up with TRBD2. CDR3 length equals 16 residues. CDR1 and CDR2 from the germline V gene are WSHSY and SAAADI. Trimming cost V 7 bases and J 6 bases; bases outside gene matches: 13.

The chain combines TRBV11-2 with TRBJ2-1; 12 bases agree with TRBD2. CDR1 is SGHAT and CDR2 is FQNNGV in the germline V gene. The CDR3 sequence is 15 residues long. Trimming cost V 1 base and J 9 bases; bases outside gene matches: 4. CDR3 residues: CASSLALAGGAEQFF. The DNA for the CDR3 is TGTGCCAGCAGCTTAGCCCTAGCGGGAGGGGCTGAGCAGTTCTTC.